This is a list of T cell receptor beta chains from one sample in a study of T cell responses to AZD1222 COVID-19 vaccine. Some clones are missing from TCRdb's copy, which holds only in-frame ones; the method was immunoSEQ multiplex PCR. The data contain some 100,000 clones, about 90% of them singletons. The source was peripheral blood, collected on day 0 of MenACWY control vaccination. Every receptor here comes from an adult in good health. Each CDR3 is given with its conserved first and last residue. D genes are given only for firm matches. Some rows mark clone size as missing; the rest say once, few, many or name a class of expanded clone.

>few|TRBJ2-1|NA|TRBV6-5
TGTGCCAGTGAAGCCGGACTCTTCGGGAATGAGCAGTTCTTC
CASEAGLFGNEQFF
>NA|TRBJ2-7|NA|TRBV6-2/TRBV6-3
TGTGCCAGCAGTCCAGGGGCGAGCTCCTACGAGCAGTACTTC
CASSPGASSYEQYF
>NA|TRBJ1-4|NA|TRBV28
TGTGCCAGCAGTCCACCGGAAGGAAAACTGTTTTTT
CASSPPEGKLFF
>NA|TRBJ2-7|NA|TRBV28
TGTGCCAGCAGTCACCCCGGGGCGAGCAGAGCTATTTACTTC
CASSHPGASRAIYF
>few|TRBJ2-1|TRBD2|TRBV6-5
TGTGCCAGCAGTTACACACTAGCGGGGGGAGGGGAGCAGTTCTTC
CASSYTLAGGGEQFF
>few|TRBJ1-2|NA|TRBV7-9
TGTGCCAGCAGCTTAGTAACAGAGGGAGACGGCTACACCTTC
CASSLVTEGDGYTF
>NA|TRBJ2-7|NA|TRBV12-2
TGTGCAAGTCGCCAGGGACAGGAGCCCGACGAGCAGTACTTC
CASRQGQEPDEQYF
>NA|TRBJ2-4|NA|TRBV5-1
TGCGCCAGCAGTAAGGGCGAGGGGGGCAAAAACATTCAGTACTTC
CASSKGEGGKNIQYF
>NA|TRBJ1-1|NA|TRBV6-2/TRBV6-3
TGTGCCAGCAGTTTTAAGGTAGGAGACACTGAAGCTTTCTTT
CASSFKVGDTEAFF
>NA|TRBJ1-4|NA|TRBV28
TGTGCCAGCAGTTCCCCTGGCGAGGAAAAACTGTTTTTT
CASSSPGEEKLFF
>NA|TRBJ2-3|TRBD1|TRBV10-3
TGTGCCATCAGTGAGTCGCCGGCCGGGACAGGCCCGGATACGCAGTATTTT
CAISESPAGTGPDTQYF
>NA|TRBJ2-2|NA|TRBV14
TGTGCCAGCAGCTCCATGAACACCGGGGAGCTGTTTTTT
CASSSMNTGELFF
>NA|TRBJ2-7|NA|TRBV28
TGTGCCAGCAGTTTAAGTGGGCCTCAGTACTTC
CASSLSGPQYF
>NA|TRBJ2-2|TRBD1|TRBV10-3
TGTGCCATCAGAGGACAGACAGGGGGGTCCGGGGAGCTGTTTTTT
CAIRGQTGGSGELFF
>NA|TRBJ1-1|TRBD1|TRBV7-3
TGTGCCAGCAGCTTCCCGGGACAGGGGTACCAGGACACTGAAGCTTTCTTT
CASSFPGQGYQDTEAFF
>once|TRBJ1-5|NA|TRBV2
TGTGCCAGCGGCAGGAGCAATCAGCCCCAGCATTTT
CASGRSNQPQHF
>NA|TRBJ2-5|NA|TRBV15
TGTGCCACCGCTAGAGATGCGGGGCAAGAGACCCAGTACTTC
CATARDAGQETQYF
>once|TRBJ2-3|TRBD1|TRBV5-1
TGCGCCAGCAGCTCCGACAGGGGTTGGGATACGCAGTATTTT
CASSSDRGWDTQYF
>NA|TRBJ2-7|NA|TRBV7-6
TGTGCCAGCAGCTCCAGCGTTACTGGACAAGGAGTCCACCACTCCTACGAGCAGTACTTC
CASSSSVTGQGVHHSYEQYF
>NA|TRBJ2-6|NA|TRBV27
TGTGCCAGCAGTTTTTTTCGGGGGACACGTGCCAACGTCCTGACTTTC
CASSFFRGTRANVLTF
>few|TRBJ2-1|NA|TRBV4-1
TGCGCCAGCAGCCAAGAAGGGGCGTTTCGGGGAAATGAGCAGTTCTTC
CASSQEGAFRGNEQFF
>once|TRBJ1-4|NA|TRBV6-6
TGTGCCAGCAGATCTCGGACGGTTACTAATGAAAAACTGTTTTTT
CASRSRTVTNEKLFF
>NA|TRBJ1-2|NA|TRBV12-3/TRBV12-4
TGTGCCAGCAGTTTAGGGGCGGACTATGGCTACACCTTC
CASSLGADYGYTF
>NA|TRBJ1-5|NA|TRBV7-2
TGTGCCAGCAGCTTAGGTTCACGGGGGCTTTCTCAGCCCCAGCATTTT
CASSLGSRGLSQPQHF
>NA|TRBJ1-2|NA|TRBV24-1
TGTGCCACCAGTGACACCTCAGGTGGCTACACCTTC
CATSDTSGGYTF
>NA|TRBJ1-5|TRBD1|TRBV28
TGTGCCAGCAGGTATGACAGGGTGAATCAGCCCCAGCATTTT
CASRYDRVNQPQHF
>NA|TRBJ2-7|NA|TRBV7-3
TGTGCCAGCAGCTTAATGGGGAGGGGACAGCCCTACGAGCAGTACTTC
CASSLMGRGQPYEQYF
>NA|TRBJ1-4|TRBD1|TRBV6-2/TRBV6-3
TGTGCCAGCAGTCGACGGACAGGGACTAATGAAAAACTGTTTTTT
CASSRRTGTNEKLFF
>NA|TRBJ2-7|NA|TRBV3-1/TRBV3-2
TGTGCCAGCAGCCAAGGTTTGGATGCCTACGAGCAGTACTTC
CASSQGLDAYEQYF
>NA|TRBJ1-1|NA|TRBV10-3
TGTGCCATCAAGGGCGCGGACACTGAAGCTTTCTTT
CAIKGADTEAFF
>NA|TRBJ2-1|TRBD2|TRBV18
TGTGCCAGCTCACCTTCGGGAGGGTCCCTCCACAATGAGCAGTTCTTC
CASSPSGGSLHNEQFF
>NA|TRBJ1-4|NA|TRBV2
TGTGCCAGCAGTGCAAATCCAGCAGGGGCGAATGAAAAACTGTTTTTT
CASSANPAGANEKLFF
>NA|TRBJ1-1|NA|TRBV19
TGTGCCAGTTCCGAGAGGAGGGGTTTCATGAACACTGAAGCTTTCTTT
CASSERRGFMNTEAFF
>NA|TRBJ2-7|TRBD2|TRBV4-3
TGCGCCAGCAGCCAAGATGGGCTAGCGGGAGGCTACGAGCAGTACTTC
CASSQDGLAGGYEQYF
>NA|TRBJ1-5|NA|TRBV5-5
TGTGCCAGCAGCCAGGGACCGAATCAGCCCCAGCATTTT
CASSQGPNQPQHF
>NA|TRBJ2-1|NA|TRBV5-1
TGCGCCAGCAGCTCGCCCTCGCGGACTAACGTCAATGAGCAGTTCTTC
CASSSPSRTNVNEQFF
>NA|TRBJ2-2|NA|TRBV6-2/TRBV6-3
TGTGCCAGCAGTTACTCCCCCGAACCGGGCTCCGGGGAGCTGTTTTTT
CASSYSPEPGSGELFF
>once|TRBJ1-1|NA|TRBV10-3
TGTGCCACATGGAACCGGGAAGGGTACACTGAAGCTTTCTTT
CATWNREGYTEAFF
>NA|TRBJ2-1|TRBD2|TRBV7-8
TGTGCCAGCAGCAGCACTAGCGGGGTCTCCTACAATGAGCAGTTCTTC
CASSSTSGVSYNEQFF
>NA|TRBJ2-7|NA|TRBV2
TGTGCCAGCGGGCAGGGCGGCTACGAGCAGTACTTC
CASGQGGYEQYF
>once|TRBJ1-2|TRBD1|TRBV6-5
TGTGCCAGCAGTTATACCGGGACAGCCTTCTACACCTTC
CASSYTGTAFYTF
>few|TRBJ2-7|TRBD1|TRBV19
TGTGCCAGTAGTACGACAGGGGTTCGCGAGCAGTACTTC
CASSTTGVREQYF
>NA|TRBJ1-1|NA|TRBV19
TGTGCCAGTAGTATGAGGGGGGCAAGTAAAACTGAAGCTTTCTTT
CASSMRGASKTEAFF
>NA|TRBJ1-2|NA|TRBV19
TGTGCCAGCCTCCAAACTGGGACTGCTTACTATGGCTACACCTTC
CASLQTGTAYYGYTF
>medium-sized|TRBJ2-1|TRBD2|TRBV25-1
TGTGCCAGCAGTGAACCGAGGGAGGGCTACAATGAGCAGTTCTTC
CASSEPREGYNEQFF
>NA|TRBJ2-6|NA|TRBV7-9
TGTGCCAGCAGCTTTATCTCTGGGGCCAACGTCCTGACTTTC
CASSFISGANVLTF
>NA|TRBJ1-3|NA|TRBV7-2
TGTGCCAGCACGCGGGGAAACACCATATATTTT
CASTRGNTIYF
>NA|TRBJ1-5|NA|TRBV28
TGTGCCAGCAGTTTATATCGGGATAGCAATCAGCCCCAGCATTTT
CASSLYRDSNQPQHF
>NA|TRBJ2-3|NA|TRBV28
TGTGCCAGCAGTTTGGGCGGGAATACAGATACGCAGTATTTT
CASSLGGNTDTQYF
>NA|TRBJ2-7|TRBD1|TRBV11-2
TGTGCCAGCAGCACGGACAGGGGCGGGGAGCAGTACTTC
CASSTDRGGEQYF
>NA|TRBJ2-7|TRBD1|TRBV2
TGTGCCAGCAGTGAGAGATCCGGGACAGGGAGCCTCTACGAGCAGTACTTC
CASSERSGTGSLYEQYF
>NA|TRBJ2-6|NA|TRBV4-1
TGCGCCAGCAGCCAAGAGGCGTACGCCTACTCTGGGGCCAACGTCCTGACTTTC
CASSQEAYAYSGANVLTF
>NA|TRBJ2-7|TRBD2|TRBV5-1
TGCGCCAGCAGCTTGAACGCGGGAGACTACGAGCAGTACTTC
CASSLNAGDYEQYF
>NA|TRBJ2-1|NA|TRBV6-5
TGTGCCGCCCGGGCGGGCTCCTACAATGAGCAGTTCTTC
CAARAGSYNEQFF
>NA|TRBJ1-4|NA|TRBV7-2
TGTGCCAGCAGCCGGGACCAGGGGTACGAAAAACTGTTTTTT
CASSRDQGYEKLFF
>NA|TRBJ2-1|NA|TRBV27
TGTGCCAGCAGTTTCCGCACCAGCTCCTACAATGAGCAGTTCTTC
CASSFRTSSYNEQFF
>once|TRBJ2-7|TRBD2|TRBV11-3
TGTGCCAGCAGCTTATCCGGGGGGGCAGTAAAGCAGTACTTC
CASSLSGGAVKQYF
>NA|TRBJ2-3|NA|TRBV5-4
TGTGCCAGTGCCCTCGAGGCTGCAGATACGCAGTATTTT
CASALEAADTQYF
>once|TRBJ2-2|NA|TRBV5-1
TGCGCCAGCAGCTTGGGCGGCACCGGGGAGCTGTTTTTT
CASSLGGTGELFF